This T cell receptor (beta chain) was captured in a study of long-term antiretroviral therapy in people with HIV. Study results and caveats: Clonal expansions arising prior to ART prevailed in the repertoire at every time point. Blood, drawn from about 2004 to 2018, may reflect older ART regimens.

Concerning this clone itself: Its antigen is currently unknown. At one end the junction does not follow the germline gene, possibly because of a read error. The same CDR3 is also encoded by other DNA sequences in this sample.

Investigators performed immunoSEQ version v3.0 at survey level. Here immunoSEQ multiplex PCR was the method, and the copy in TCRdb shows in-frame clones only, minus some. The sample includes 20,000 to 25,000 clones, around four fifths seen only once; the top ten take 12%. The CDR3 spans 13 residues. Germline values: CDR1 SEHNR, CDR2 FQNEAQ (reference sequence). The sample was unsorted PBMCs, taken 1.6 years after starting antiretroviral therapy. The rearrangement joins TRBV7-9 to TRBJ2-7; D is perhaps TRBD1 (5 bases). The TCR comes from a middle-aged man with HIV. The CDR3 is CASSTDISYEQYF. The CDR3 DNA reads TGTGCCAGCAGCACGGACATATCCTACGAGCAGTATTTC.